This TCR beta chain was sequenced in a study of Ad26.COV2.S vaccination and SARS-CoV-2 variants (dated by TCRdb to the early 2020s). Describing the broader study: Donors in the vaccine arm were drawn from COV1001, a phase I-IIa trial of Ad26.COV2.S in healthy adults that was multicentre, randomized, double-blind and placebo-controlled. Sequencing of the TCRbeta repertoire served to evaluate the specificity and breadth of SARS-CoV-2-reactive T cell receptors following Ad26.COV2.S vaccination. Dosing of Ad26.COV2.S was intramuscular, at either 5x10^10 or 1x10^11 viral particles, delivered as one shot or as two shots spaced 56 days apart. A total of 32 samples were included in the TCR-sequenced set, comprising approximately 20 Ad26.COV2.S vaccine recipients, 5 placebo recipients and 8 SARS-CoV-2 convalescent individuals. Investigators remained blinded to trial group allocation during experiments and outcome assessment. Trial participants were randomized into five groups of five: low-dose or high-dose Ad26.COV2.S given once or twice, or placebo on both occasions.

The meaning of the sample's treatment or condition label: some 20 received Ad26.COV2.S at low or high dose, single or two shots; about five received placebo; per-sample allocation not given. For vaccine and placebo recipients, repertoires were sequenced using samples collected on day 63 after the first injection. Between 29 July and 7 August 2020, Cohort 1b enrolled around 25 adults aged 18-55 years at one site in Boston, USA. Ad26.COV2.S consisted of a replication-incompetent adenovirus type 26 vector by which a prefusion-stabilized SARS-CoV-2 spike protein from the original Wuhan strain was expressed. A remark on this clone: Its antigen remains undetermined. Base qualities were left out, and no much larger clone turns up one base away.

General conclusions and limits of the study: Comparable non-spike TCR breadth was observed between vaccine and placebo recipients, consistent with only spike being contained in the vaccine. After vaccination, substantial breadth of spike-specific CD8+ and CD4+ T cell responses was reported. According to the authors, total T cell responses may have been underestimated by the TCR breadth and depth analyses. Higher spike-specific TCR breadth was observed in Ad26.COV2.S recipients than in placebo recipients (P = 0.0014). The study was not powered for comparison of responses between vaccine doses or regimens.

Sequences MDHEN (CDR1) and SYDVKM (CDR2) are obtained from the germline V gene. Measured from the cysteine to the phenylalanine, the CDR3 is 15 residues long. Just the 45-base CDR3 DNA is kept, in frame starting at base 1. V was cut back by 5 bases and J by 5 bases, leaving a gap of 15 bases between them. The immunoSEQ Assay was the method used to sequence TCRbeta CDR3 regions. After extraction, genomic DNA underwent amplification by bias-controlled multiplex PCR, followed by high-throughput sequencing. The authors' pipeline ran thus. To quantify the absolute abundance of each unique TCRbeta CDR3 region, sequences were collapsed and filtered. T cell fraction was estimated by normalizing TCRbeta template counts to usable DNA, which was measured by amplifying reference genes present in all nucleated cells. Repertoire TCRs were annotated as SARS-CoV-2-specific when V gene, CDR3 amino acid sequence and J gene were exactly matched to a known reactive TCR set. The reference SARS-CoV-2 TCR set was obtained from MIRA and was filtered for enrichment in COVID-19-positive ImmuneCODE repertoires, whereby public or cross-reactive TCRs were removed. Using the MIRA antigens, annotated TCRs were further analysed by specific ORF or by position within an ORF. Breadth was defined as the number of annotated unique rearrangements divided by the total number of unique productive rearrangements, and depth was defined as the summed frequency of the annotated unique rearrangements. Group comparisons of TCR breadth used two-sided Wilcoxon rank-sum tests. In TCRdb, the immuneACCESS table is reduced to in-frame sequences with V and J assigned. These tables do not hold every clone; where another copy was compared, an unresolved V gene accounts for under half, and the others remain unexplained. V, J and clone size were drawn from that table, and D and trimming were deduced from the DNA. This sample lists roughly 350,000 clones; 75% to 90% were detected once. The ten largest clones capture 9.5% to 12% of the sample.

The TCR sequence derives from a person aged 18-65 years who received the Ad26.COV2.S COVID-19 vaccine or a placebo. The sample in question was peripheral blood, obtained in a trial of Ad26.COV2.S vaccine versus placebo. This chain joins TRBV28 to TRBJ2-2, with no D gene named confidently. The DNA reads as follows: TGTGCCAGCAGTCCAAACCCCCCTGGGACCGGGGAGCTGTTTTTT. This encodes CASSPNPPGTGELFF.